Each of the 18 T cell receptor beta chains below was sequenced from the same sample in a study of cytomegalovirus exposure and HLA in healthy donors. The PCR was carried out with 60 Vbeta primers and 13 Jbeta primers. TCRdb's copy holds only in-frame clones and misses some; the assay was immunoSEQ multiplex PCR. This table has 150,000 to 250,000 clones, 65% to 90% appearing once. Sequenced sample: PBMCs. These receptors all come from a woman between 50 and 59 years old in good health and CMV-seronegative.

This chain joins TRBV27 and TRBJ2-5; 7 bases are a match to TRBD1. The germline V gene encodes CDR1 MNHEY and CDR2 SMNVEV (reference sequence). The ends lost 8 bases at V and 3 bases at J; junction bases unmatched: 12. The CDR3 is 15 amino acids. The CDR3 DNA reads as TGTGCCAGCGACAGGGACCGGCCCATAGAAGAGACCCAGTACTTC. Translated: CASDRDRPIEETQYF.

This chain links TRBV28 with TRBJ2-4; 10 nucleotides match TRBD1. Unmatched junction bases numbered 6, after V lost 10 bases and J lost 6 bases. Germline CDR1 and CDR2: MDHEN and SYDVKM. CDR3 size: 13 residues. CDR3 nucleotides: TGTGCCACGGAGGGGGACAGGGGAAACATTCAGTACTTC. This codes for CATEGDRGNIQYF.

The chain couples TRBV6-5 to TRBJ2-7; D is perhaps TRBD1 (6 bases). Trimming took 4 bases from V and 0 from J, leaving 16 bases between them. In germline, CDR1 is MNHEY, CDR2 SVGAGI. This CDR3 contains 16 residues. In nucleotides, the CDR3 is TGTGCCAGCAGTTCAGCCCCGACAGGAAGCTCCTACGAGCAGTACTTC. Translating gives CASSSAPTGSSYEQYF.

The V gene is TRBV27, the J gene TRBJ2-7; 9 nucleotides agree with TRBD1. The trim removed 0 bases at V and 9 bases at J, leaving 9 bases unmatched. CDR3 length: 15 amino acids. Per germline, CDR1 MNHEY and CDR2 SMNVEV (reference sequence). The CDR3 bases are TGTGCCAGCAGTTTATCGAATAACAGGGGGCTAGCGCAGTACTTC. Its translation is CASSLSNNRGLAQYF.

V and J are TRBV25-1 and TRBJ1-6; D is uncertain. The germline V gene encodes CDR1 MGHDK and CDR2 SYGVNS. Trimming removed 3 bases at V and 7 bases at J, with 10 bases between. The CDR3 is 14 amino acids. The CDR3 DNA reads as TGTGCCAGCAGTGATCGACTTGGAAATTCACCCCTCCACTTT. It yields the protein CASSDRLGNSPLHF. Based on the CDR3 plus reference TRBV25-1 and TRBJ1-6, the full variable domain is EADIYQTPRYLVIGTGKKITLECSQTMGHDKMYWYQQDPGMELHLIHYSYGVNSTEKGDLSSESTVSRIRTEHFPLTLESARPSHTSQYLCASSDRLGNSPLHFGNGTRLTVT.

CDR3 DNA: TGTGCCAGCTCACCAATAGCGGGGGCCGCCGGGGAGCTGTTTTTT. Amino acids: CASSPIAGAAGELFF. The chain has TRBV18 and TRBJ2-2, with 9 bases aligning to TRBD2. The germline V gene has CDR1 KGHSH and CDR2 LQKENI. The CDR3 consists of 15 residues. J lost 6 bases, V lost 2 bases, and 4 bases had no gene match.

The sample holds a few counts of this clone. The rearrangement links TRBV18 to TRBJ2-2; possibly TRBD1 for D (6 bases). Germline assignment: CDR1 KGHSH and CDR2 LQKENI. Trimming stripped 3 bases from V and 1 base from J, with 6 bases between. The CDR3 sequence is 14 residues long. CDR3: CASSPDRNTGELFF. For the CDR3, the DNA is TGTGCCAGCTCACCGGACAGGAACACCGGGGAGCTGTTTTTT.

This clone was found a few times. J is TRBJ2-1 and V is TRBV28; 7 nucleotides line up with TRBD2. Unmatched junction bases numbered 4, after V lost 5 bases and J lost 9 bases. The germline V gene encodes CDR1 MDHEN and CDR2 SYDVKM. The CDR3 sequence is 12 residues long. Here the CDR3 reads CASSRGVGEQFF. CDR3 sequence (DNA): TGTGCCAGCAGTCGGGGGGTGGGTGAGCAGTTCTTC. Full variable domain (rest looked up from reference TRBV28 and TRBJ2-1): DVKVTQSSRYLVKRTGEKVFLECVQDMDHENMFWYRQDPGLGLRLIYFSYDVKMKEKGDIPEGYSVSREKKERFSLILESASTNQTSMYLCASSRGVGEQFFGPGTRLTVL.

The chain couples TRBV7-3 to TRBJ2-7, with 8 bases matching TRBD2. With 2 bases clipped from V and 0 bases from J, the junction kept 3 bases outside the gene matches. The CDR3 length is 15 residues. From germline, CDR1 is SGHTA and CDR2 FQGTGA. The CDR3 nucleotides are TGTGCCAGCAGCTTACTAGCGGGCACCTCCTACGAGCAGTACTTC. Its translation is CASSLLAGTSYEQYF.

This clone was observed a few times. The chain has TRBV28 and TRBJ2-4; no definite D call. CDR1 is MDHEN and CDR2 is SYDVKM in the germline V gene. The CDR3 spans 11 residues. V lost 7 bases, J lost 8 bases, and 9 bases lay in between. The CDR3 DNA sequence: TGTGCCAGCAATAATAGATACATTCAGTACTTC. Its protein is CASNNRYIQYF.

The genes are TRBV5-4 and TRBJ2-7, with 9 bases aligning to TRBD1. The CDR3 loop spans 15 amino acids. Germline trimming cut 4 bases from V and 3 bases from J; bases unmatched to any gene: 8. Per germline, CDR1 SGHNT and CDR2 YYREEE (reference sequence). DNA of the CDR3: TGTGCCAGCAGCATAGACAGGGGGTCGTTCTACGAGCAGTACTTC. Its protein product is CASSIDRGSFYEQYF.

V gene TRBV27 combines with J gene TRBJ1-2; perhaps TRBD1 as D (6 bases). The CDR3 spans 13 residues. Trimming took off 3 bases at V and 7 bases at J, with 12 bases between the two ends. Looked up from germline, CDR1 is MNHEY and CDR2 is SMNVEV (reference sequence). The CDR3 region is CASSLMGAFGYTF. In nucleotides, the CDR3 is TGTGCCAGCAGTTTGATGGGGGCGTTTGGCTACACCTTC.

The rearrangement links TRBV6-6 to TRBJ2-5; tentatively, D is TRBD2 (6 bases). CDR3 length: 15 amino acids. The V gene lost 2 bases and the J gene lost 0 bases, with 10 bases spanning the gap. The germline V gene encodes CDR1 MNHNY and CDR2 SVGAGI (reference sequence). The CDR3 sequence: CASSYRGTYQETQYF. The CDR3 nucleotides read TGTGCCAGCAGTTACCGTGGGACTTACCAAGAGACCCAGTACTTC.

The chain joins TRBV16 to TRBJ1-2, with 8 bases matching TRBD1. Germline V gives CDR1 KGHSY, CDR2 FQNENV. Losses at the gene ends were 4 bases for V and 2 bases for J; bases not matched to a gene: 9. The CDR3 consists of 16 residues. CDR3 in DNA: TGTGCCAGCAGCCCACGTGCGGACAGGGTGAACTATGGCTACACCTTC. This encodes CASSPRADRVNYGYTF.

The chain has TRBV7-8 and TRBJ2-2; a possible D gene is TRBD2 (7 bases). Germline V gene data show CDR1 as SGHVS and CDR2 as FQNEAQ. This CDR3 has 19 residues. Trimming shortened V by 7 bases and J by 2 bases, and 26 bases separated the two germline ends. The CDR3 spells CASINLVGAGASNTGELFF. The CDR3 DNA reads TGTGCCAGCATCAACCTAGTGGGGGCGGGAGCGAGCAACACCGGGGAGCTGTTTTTT.

This chain uses TRBV19 with TRBJ2-7, with TRBD2 matching over 10 bases. Germline V CDR1 and CDR2: LNHDA, SQIVND (reference sequence). The V gene end was trimmed by 9 bases and the J gene end by 2 bases; junction bases not matched to a gene: 7. The CDR3 runs to 14 residues. CDR3 region: CASRRTSGPYEQYF. CDR3 bases: TGTGCCAGCCGCCGGACTAGCGGTCCCTACGAGCAGTACTTC. Full variable domain (missing parts from reference TRBV19 and TRBJ2-7): DGGITQSPKYLFRKEGQNVTLSCEQNLNHDAMYWYRQDPGQGLRLIYYSQIVNDFQKGDIAEGYSVSREKKESFPLTVTSAQKNPTAFYLCASRRTSGPYEQYFGPGTRLTVT.

The chain's CDR3 is CASSFVGEEDEQFF. CDR3 DNA: TGTGCCAGCAGTTTTGTCGGGGAAGAGGATGAGCAGTTCTTC. The chain joins TRBV27 to TRBJ2-1, with D maybe TRBD2 (5 bases). Trimming removed 3 bases at V and 8 bases at J, with 14 bases between. The CDR3 sequence is 14 residues long. Looked up from germline, CDR1 is MNHEY and CDR2 is SMNVEV (reference sequence).

The chain carries TRBV5-1 and TRBJ2-7; D might be TRBD2 (6 bases). V was cut by 0 bases and J by 6 bases, with 13 bases left in between. Looked up from germline, CDR1 is SGHRS and CDR2 is YFSETQ. This CDR3 is 14 amino acids long. As DNA, the CDR3 is TGCGCCAGCAGCTTGGTGCAAGGGAGGCGCGAGCAGTACTTC. Residues: CASSLVQGRREQYF.